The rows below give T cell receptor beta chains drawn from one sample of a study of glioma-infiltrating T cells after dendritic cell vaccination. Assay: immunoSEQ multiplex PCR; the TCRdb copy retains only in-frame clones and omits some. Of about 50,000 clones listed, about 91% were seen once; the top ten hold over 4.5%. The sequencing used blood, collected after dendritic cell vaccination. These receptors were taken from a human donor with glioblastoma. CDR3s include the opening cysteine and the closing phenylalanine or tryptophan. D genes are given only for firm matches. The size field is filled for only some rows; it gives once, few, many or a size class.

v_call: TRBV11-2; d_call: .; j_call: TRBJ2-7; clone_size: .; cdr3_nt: TGTGCCAGCAGCTTAGATATCGAGAGAGGCGGCCGCTACGAGCAGTACTTC; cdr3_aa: CASSLDIERGGRYEQYF
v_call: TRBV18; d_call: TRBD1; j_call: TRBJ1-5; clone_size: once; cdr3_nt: TGTGCCAGCTCACCTGACAGGGACAATCAGCCCCAGCATTTT; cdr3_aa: CASSPDRDNQPQHF
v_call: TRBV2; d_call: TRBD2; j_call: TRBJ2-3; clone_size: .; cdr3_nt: TGTGCCAGCAGTGGCGGGACTAGCGGTTTCACAGATACGCAGTATTTT; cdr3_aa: CASSGGTSGFTDTQYF
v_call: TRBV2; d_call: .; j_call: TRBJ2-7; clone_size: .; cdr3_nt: TGTGCCAGCAGCTCACCGGGATCGTCAGTCGAGCAGTACTTC; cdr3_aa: CASSSPGSSVEQYF
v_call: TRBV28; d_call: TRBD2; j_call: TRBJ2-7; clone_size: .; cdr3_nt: TGTGCCAGCAGTGAACAGCGGGATCAGGACGAGCAGTACTTC; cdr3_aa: CASSEQRDQDEQYF
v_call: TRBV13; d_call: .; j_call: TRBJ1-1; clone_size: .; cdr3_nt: TGTGCCAGCAGGGTGAGACAGGTCGAAATGAACACTGAAGCCTTCTTT; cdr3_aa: CASRVRQVEMNTEAFF
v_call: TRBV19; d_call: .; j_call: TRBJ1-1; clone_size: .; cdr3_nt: TGTGCCAGTAGTATAGTGTACCGGGAGGAAGCTTTCTTT; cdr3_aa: CASSIVYREEAFF
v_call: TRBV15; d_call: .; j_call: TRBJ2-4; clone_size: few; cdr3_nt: TGTGCCACCAGCAGAGATCGGGGGAGTACCTGGCAGTACTTC; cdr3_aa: CATSRDRGSTWQYF
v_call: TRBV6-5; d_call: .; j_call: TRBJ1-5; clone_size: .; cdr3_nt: TGTGCCAGCAGTTACGGGCCACCTTATAGCAATCAGCCCCAGCATTTT; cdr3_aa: CASSYGPPYSNQPQHF
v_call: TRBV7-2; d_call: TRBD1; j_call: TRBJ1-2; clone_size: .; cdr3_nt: TGTGCCAGCACCCCCTCAGGGGGACGTAACTATGGCTACACCTTC; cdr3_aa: CASTPSGGRNYGYTF
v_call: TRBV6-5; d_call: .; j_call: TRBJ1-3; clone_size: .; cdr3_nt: TGTGCCAGCAGTATGGACAGCAGCTCTGGAAACACCATATATTTT; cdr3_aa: CASSMDSSSGNTIYF
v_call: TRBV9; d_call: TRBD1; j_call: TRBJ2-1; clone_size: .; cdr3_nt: TGTGCCAGCAGCGCACGACCGGGACAGGGTAATGAGCAGTTCTTC; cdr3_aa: CASSARPGQGNEQFF
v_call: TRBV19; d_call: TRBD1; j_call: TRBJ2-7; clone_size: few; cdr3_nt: TGTGCCAGTAGTTCAGGGGGCCACTATCGCGAGCAGTACTTC; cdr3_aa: CASSSGGHYREQYF
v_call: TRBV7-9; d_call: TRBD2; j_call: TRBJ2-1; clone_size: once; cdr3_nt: TGTGCCAGCAGCTTCTGGCGGGAGGTCCACAATGAGCAGTTCTTC; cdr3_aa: CASSFWREVHNEQFF
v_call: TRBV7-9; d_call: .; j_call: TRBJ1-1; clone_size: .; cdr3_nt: TGTGCCAGCAGTCCGGAGGGAGAGAACACTGAAGCTTTCTTT; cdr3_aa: CASSPEGENTEAFF
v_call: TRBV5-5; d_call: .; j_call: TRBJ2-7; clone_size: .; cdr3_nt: TGTGCCAGCAGCTTGGTTCAGGACAGAGACTACGAGCAGTACTTC; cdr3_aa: CASSLVQDRDYEQYF
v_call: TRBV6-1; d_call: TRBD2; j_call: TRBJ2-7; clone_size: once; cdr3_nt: TGTGCCAGCAGTGAGGCTTTAGCGGGAGATAACTACGAGCAGTACTTC; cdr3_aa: CASSEALAGDNYEQYF
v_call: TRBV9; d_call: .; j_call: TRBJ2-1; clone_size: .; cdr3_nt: TGTGCCAGCAGCGCCCGTCGGGGTTGGAATGAGCAGTTCTTC; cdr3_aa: CASSARRGWNEQFF
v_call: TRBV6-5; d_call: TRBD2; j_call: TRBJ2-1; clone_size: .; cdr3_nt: TGTGCCAGCAGTTTACGGACTAGCGGGATGACAACTGAGCAGTTCTTC; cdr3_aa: CASSLRTSGMTTEQFF
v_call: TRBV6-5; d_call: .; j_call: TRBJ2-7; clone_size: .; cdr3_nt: TGTGCCAGCAGTTTTAGCCAGTCCTACGAGCAGTACTTC; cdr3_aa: CASSFSQSYEQYF
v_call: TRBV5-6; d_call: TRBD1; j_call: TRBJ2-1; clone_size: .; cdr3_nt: TGTGCCAGCAGCTTTCGGACAGGGTGGATTGGGGAGCAGTTCTTC; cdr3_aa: CASSFRTGWIGEQFF
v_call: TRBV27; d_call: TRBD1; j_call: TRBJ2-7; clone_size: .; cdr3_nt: TGTGCCAGCAGTTTACAAGGGGCCTTGACAGGGGGCGAGCAGTACTTC; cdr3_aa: CASSLQGALTGGEQYF
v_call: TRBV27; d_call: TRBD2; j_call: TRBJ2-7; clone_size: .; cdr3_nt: TGTGCCAGCAGTTTATTATCTAGCGGGAGGGGTGACGAGCAGTACTTC; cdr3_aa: CASSLLSSGRGDEQYF
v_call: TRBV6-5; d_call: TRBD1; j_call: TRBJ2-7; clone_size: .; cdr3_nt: TGTGCCAGCAGTTTAGACCGGGACAGGACTTACGAGCAGTACTTC; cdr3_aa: CASSLDRDRTYEQYF
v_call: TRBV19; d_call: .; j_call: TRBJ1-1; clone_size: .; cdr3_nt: TGTGCCAGTAGTATTTTGGGGGGAGGTAGCACTGAAGCTTTCTTT; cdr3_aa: CASSILGGGSTEAFF
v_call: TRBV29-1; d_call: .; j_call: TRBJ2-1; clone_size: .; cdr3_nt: TGCAGCGTTGAAGGCCGTGCGGGCTCCTACAATGAGCAGTTCTTC; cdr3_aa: CSVEGRAGSYNEQFF
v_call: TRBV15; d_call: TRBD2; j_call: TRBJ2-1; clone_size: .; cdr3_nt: TGTGCCACCAGCAGAGGTGCGGGAGTACAGTACAATGAGCAGTTCTTC; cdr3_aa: CATSRGAGVQYNEQFF
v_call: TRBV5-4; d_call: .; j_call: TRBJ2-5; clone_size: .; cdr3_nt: TGTGCCAGCAGCTTGGCCAGGCGTACCCAAGAGACCCAGTACTTC; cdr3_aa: CASSLARRTQETQYF
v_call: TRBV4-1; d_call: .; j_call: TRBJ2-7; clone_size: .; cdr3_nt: TGCGCCAGCAGCCAAGTACTCCGGTTCTACGAGCAGTACTTC; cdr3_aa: CASSQVLRFYEQYF
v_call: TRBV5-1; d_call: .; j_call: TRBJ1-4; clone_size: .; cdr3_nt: TGCGCCAGCAGCTTGGGCAGGGAAGGTGAAAAACTGTTTTTT; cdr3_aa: CASSLGREGEKLFF
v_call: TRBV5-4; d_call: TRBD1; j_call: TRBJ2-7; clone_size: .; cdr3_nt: TGTGCCAGCAGATCCGGACAGGCCTACGAGCAGTACTTC; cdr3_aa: CASRSGQAYEQYF
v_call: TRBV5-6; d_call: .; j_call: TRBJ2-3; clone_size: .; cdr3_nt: TGTGCCAGCAGCCCCCCTAGCACAGATACGCAGTATTTT; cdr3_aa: CASSPPSTDTQYF
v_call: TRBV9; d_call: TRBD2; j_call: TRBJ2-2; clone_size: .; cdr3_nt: TGTGCCAGCAGCGTAGGACTAGCGGGAGGGTCTAACACCGGGGAGCTGTTTTTT; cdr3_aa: CASSVGLAGGSNTGELFF
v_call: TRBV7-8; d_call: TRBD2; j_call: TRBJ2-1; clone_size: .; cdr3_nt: TGTGCCAGCAGCTTAGCCGGGACTAGCGGGAAATTGGCTAATGAGCAGTTCTTC; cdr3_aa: CASSLAGTSGKLANEQFF
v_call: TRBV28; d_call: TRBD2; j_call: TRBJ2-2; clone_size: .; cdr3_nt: TGTGCCAGCAGTTTAAACGGGGGGGGCGGGGAGCTGTTTTTT; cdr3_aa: CASSLNGGGGELFF
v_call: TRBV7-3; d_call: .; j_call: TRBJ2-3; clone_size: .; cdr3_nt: TGTGCCAGCAGCCCCAGTACAGATACGCAGTATTTT; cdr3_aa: CASSPSTDTQYF
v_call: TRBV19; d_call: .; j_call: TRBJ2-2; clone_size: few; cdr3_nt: TGTGCCAGTAGTGCAGTAGCGGAGTACACCGGGGAGCTGTTTTTT; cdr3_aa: CASSAVAEYTGELFF
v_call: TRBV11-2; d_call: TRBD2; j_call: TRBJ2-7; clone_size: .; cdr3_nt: TGTGCCAGCAGCTTCCAGCGGGAGGGGTACGAGCAGTACTTC; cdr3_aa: CASSFQREGYEQYF
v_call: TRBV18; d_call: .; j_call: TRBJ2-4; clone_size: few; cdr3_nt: TGTGCCAGCTCACCAGGGACGGGCGGGACCATTCAGTACTTC; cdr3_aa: CASSPGTGGTIQYF
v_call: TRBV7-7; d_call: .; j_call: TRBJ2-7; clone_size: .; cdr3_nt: TGTGCTAGCAGCCCTGGACAAGGGCGGTACGAGCAGTACTTC; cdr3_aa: CASSPGQGRYEQYF
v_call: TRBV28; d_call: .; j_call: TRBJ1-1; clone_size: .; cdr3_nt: TGTGCCAGCAGTTTATGGAAGGGGATATGGGCTTTCTTT; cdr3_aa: CASSLWKGIWAFF
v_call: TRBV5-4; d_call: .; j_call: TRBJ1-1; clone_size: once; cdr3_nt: TGTGCCAGCAGCTTGGAAGGGGTTGACACTGAAGCTTTCTTT; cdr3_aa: CASSLEGVDTEAFF
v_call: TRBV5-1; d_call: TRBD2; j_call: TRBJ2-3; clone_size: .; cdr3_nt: TGCGCCAGCAGGAAGGGACTAGCGAGCACAGATACGCAGTATTTT; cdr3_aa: CASRKGLASTDTQYF
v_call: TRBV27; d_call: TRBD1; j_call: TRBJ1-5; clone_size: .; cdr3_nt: TGTGCCAGCAGCTACGACAGGGGATATCAGCCCCAGCATTTT; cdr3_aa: CASSYDRGYQPQHF
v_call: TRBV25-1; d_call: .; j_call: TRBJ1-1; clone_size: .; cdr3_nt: TGTGCCAGCAGTGAATTGCACGCAGTCACTGAAGCTTTCTTT; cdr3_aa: CASSELHAVTEAFF
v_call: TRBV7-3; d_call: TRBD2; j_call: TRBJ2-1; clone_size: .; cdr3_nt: TGTGCCAGCAGCCCTTCTCCGGGACTAGGCTACAATGAGCAGTTCTTC; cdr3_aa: CASSPSPGLGYNEQFF
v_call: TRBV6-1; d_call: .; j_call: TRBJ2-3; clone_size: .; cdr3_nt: TGTGCCAGCAGCGTTGGACAGCTCACAGATACGCAGTATTTT; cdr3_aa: CASSVGQLTDTQYF
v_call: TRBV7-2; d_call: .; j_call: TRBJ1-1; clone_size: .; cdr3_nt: TGTGCCAGCAGCCCCCAAGGGGGTTTGGGTGAAGCTTTCTTT; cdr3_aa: CASSPQGGLGEAFF
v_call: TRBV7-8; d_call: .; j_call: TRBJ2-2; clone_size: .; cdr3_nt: TGTGCCAGCAGCTTAGCGTCAGGGGAGATACCCGGGGAGCTGTTTTTT; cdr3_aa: CASSLASGEIPGELFF
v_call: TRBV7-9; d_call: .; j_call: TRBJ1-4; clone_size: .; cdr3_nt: TGTGCCAGCAGCCTAGGGGGGCCAAGGAATGAAAAACTGTTTTTT; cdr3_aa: CASSLGGPRNEKLFF
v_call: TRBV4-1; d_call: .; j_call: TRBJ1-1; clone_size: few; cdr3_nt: TGCGCCAGCCTCGAGGAAGAGGGAATGAACACTGAAGCTTTCTTT; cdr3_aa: CASLEEEGMNTEAFF
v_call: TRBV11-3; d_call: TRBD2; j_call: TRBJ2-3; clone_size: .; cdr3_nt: TGTGCCAGCAGCTCCCGGACTAGCGGGAGCCCAGATACGCAGTATTTT; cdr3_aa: CASSSRTSGSPDTQYF
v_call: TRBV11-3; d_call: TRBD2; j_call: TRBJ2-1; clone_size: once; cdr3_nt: TGTGCCAGCAGCTTAGGCGGGACTAGCGGGAACAATGAGCAGTTCTTC; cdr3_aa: CASSLGGTSGNNEQFF
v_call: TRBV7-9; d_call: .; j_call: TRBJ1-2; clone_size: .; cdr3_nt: TGTGCCAGCAGCTTAGCGACTGGGTACAGGGTAAAAGGCTACACCTTC; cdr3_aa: CASSLATGYRVKGYTF
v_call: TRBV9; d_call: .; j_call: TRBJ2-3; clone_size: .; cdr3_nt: TGTGCCAGCAGCGGGGGGGATCACGGAGTGGATACGCAGTATTTT; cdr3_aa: CASSGGDHGVDTQYF